Shown below are 14 T cell receptor beta chains from a single sample sequenced in a study of T cell repertoires in cytomegalovirus infection. Their antigens remain unidentified. MiXCR was run by TCRdb on the reads, yielding one entry per CDR3 protein. Of approximately 260,000 distinct CDR3 sequences in the sample, around 20% were seen once. The sample in question was cultured PBMCs, obtained from culture after CMV antigen stimulation. The receptor set was obtained from a human donor in good health (CMV status not recorded). Some clones in this sample may be carry-over from other donors' samples.

This clonotype has ten or more counts. The chain links TRBV7-2 to TRBJ1-3, with TRBD1 identical over 7 bases. The length of the CDR3 is 15 residues. Germline values: CDR1 SGHTA, CDR2 FQGNSA. J was trimmed by 5 bases and V by 1 base; bases with no gene match: 5. The CDR3 nucleotides are TGTGCCAGCAGCTTAGAGGGGACAGAGAGAAACACCATATATTTT. Its translation: CASSLEGTERNTIYF.

V is TRBV5-6 and J is TRBJ1-2, with 7 bases identical to TRBD1. The CDR3 is 14 amino acids. J was trimmed by 5 bases and V by 0 bases; bases with no gene match: 4. The germline CDR1 and CDR2 sequences are SGHDT and YYEEEE. The DNA for the CDR3 is TGTGCCAGCAGCTTGGGGACAGGCGTTTATGGCTACACCTTC. It translates to CASSLGTGVYGYTF. The full variable domain, rest sourced from reference TRBV5-6 and TRBJ1-2, is DAGVTQSPTHLIKTRGQQVTLRCSPKSGHDTVSWYQQALGQGPQFIFQYYEEEERQRGNFPDRFSGHQFPNYSSELNVNALLLGDSALYLCASSLGTGVYGYTFGSGTRLTVV.

This clonotype occurred a few times. V usage is TRBV7-2 and J usage is TRBJ2-5; weak D call: TRBD2 (5 bases). Germline V gives CDR1 SGHTA, CDR2 FQGNSA. This CDR3 spans 14 amino acids. V shed 4 bases and J shed 4 bases, with 13 bases lying between them. The CDR3 DNA reads TGTGCCAGCAGCTCCGCATCTAGCAGAGAGACCCAGTACTTC. Translation gives CASSSASSRETQYF.

This clonotype was recorded at least ten times. The V gene is TRBV7-2, the J gene TRBJ2-3; 13 positions match TRBD2. Germline CDR1 SGHTA, CDR2 FQGNSA. With V trimmed by 6 bases and J by 8 bases, 11 bases remained unmatched. This CDR3 comprises 16 residues. For the CDR3, the DNA is TGTGCCAGCAGTTGGGGACTAGCGGGACCGCAGGGTACGCAGTATTTT. Protein: CASSWGLAGPQGTQYF.

J is TRBJ2-7 and V is TRBV27; 14 bases agree with TRBD2. The germline gives CDR1 MNHEY, CDR2 SMNVEV (reference sequence). V trimming: 10 bases; J trimming: 4 bases; junction bases outside the gene matches: 6. This CDR3 contains 14 residues. The CDR3 bases are TGTGCCACTCAGGGACTAGCGGGAGAATACGAGCAGTACTTC. This codes for CATQGLAGEYEQYF.

In this sample, this clonotype turned up a few times. The J gene is TRBJ2-1, the V gene TRBV7-8; tentative D call: TRBD2 (5 bases). The germline V and J ends were trimmed by 4 bases and 0 bases, with 13 bases remaining between them. Per the germline V gene, CDR1 is SGHVS and CDR2 is FQNEAQ. CDR3 length: 16 residues. In nucleotides, the CDR3 is TGTGCCAGCAGCTCTCGGACTCTTAGCTCCTACAATGAGCAGTTCTTC. This codes for CASSSRTLSSYNEQFF.

The V call is TRBV9, the J call TRBJ1-6; D is perhaps TRBD1 (5 bases). The ends were cut back, 6 bases at V and 5 bases at J, with 9 bases in the middle. Germline V lookup: CDR1 SGDLS, CDR2 YYNGEE. There are 13 residues in the CDR3. The CDR3 here is CASTTVDNSPLHF. The CDR3 coding sequence is TGTGCCAGCACGACAGTGGATAATTCACCCCTCCACTTT.

This sequence joins TRBV7-3 and TRBJ2-5; no clear D gene. Trimming left V 2 bases short and J 4 bases short, with 8 bases between. Germline CDR1 is SGHTA and CDR2 is FQGTGA. This CDR3 is 13 amino acids long. The DNA of the CDR3 is TGTGCCAGCAGCTTACGGAAAGGAGAGACCCAGTACTTC. Amino acid sequence: CASSLRKGETQYF.

The chain combines TRBV7-6 with TRBJ2-7; a weak D match, TRBD1 (5 bases). Germline values: CDR1 SGHVS, CDR2 FNYEAQ. CDR3 size: 15 residues. Trimming pared 0 bases from V and 0 bases from J, leaving 9 bases between. For the CDR3, the DNA is TGTGCCAGCAGCTTAGCCAGGGAAAGCTCCTACGAGCAGTACTTC. Translation gives CASSLARESSYEQYF.

In this sample, this clonotype turned up many times. The V gene is TRBV6-2 or TRBV6-3, the J gene TRBJ2-7, with 7 bases that match TRBD1. The germline CDR1 and CDR2 sequences are MNHEY and SVGEGT. This CDR3 has 14 amino acids. J gave up 3 bases and V 6 bases, and 8 bases lay outside the gene matches. CDR3 residues: CASRTPGQIYEQYV. DNA of the CDR3: TGTGCCAGCAGAACACCGGGACAGATCTACGAGCAGTACGTC.

This clonotype was picked up a small number of times. This rearrangement joins TRBV28 to TRBJ1-1; D perhaps matches TRBD1 (6 bases). The CDR3 sequence is 13 residues long. Germline V gives CDR1 MDHEN, CDR2 SYDVKM. V gave up 6 bases and J gave up 4 bases, with 12 bases separating them. The DNA of the CDR3 is TGTGCCAGCAGCCGTACAGGGATCACTGAAGCTTTCTTT. Its protein is CASSRTGITEAFF.

Many counts were recorded for this clonotype. The rearrangement uses TRBV7-2 and TRBJ1-2; possible D gene TRBD1, 5 bases. The CDR3 spans 15 residues. Germline-derived CDR1 and CDR2 are SGHTA and FQGNSA. The V and J ends lost 5 bases and 3 bases respectively, with 16 bases between them. CDR3 region: CASSPGPTADYGYTF. DNA of the CDR3: TGTGCCAGCAGCCCGGGACCTACGGCCGACTATGGCTACACCTTC. Looking up the rest from reference TRBV7-2 and TRBJ1-2 gives the full variable domain: GAGVSQSPSNKVTEKGKDVELRCDPISGHTALYWYRQSLGQGLEFLIYFQGNSAPDKSGLPSDRFSAERTGGSVSTLTIQRTQQEDSAVYLCASSPGPTADYGYTFGSGTRLTVV.

This clonotype appeared many times. The rearrangement joins TRBV7-2 to TRBJ2-3; the match to TRBD2 covers 10 bases. In germline, CDR1 is SGHTA, CDR2 FQGNSA. The CDR3 is made up of 15 amino acids. With 7 bases clipped from V and 6 bases from J, the junction kept 10 bases outside the gene matches. CDR3 sequence: CASTPSSGRGDTQYF. The CDR3 DNA is TGTGCCAGCACCCCATCAAGCGGGAGGGGGGATACGCAGTATTTT. Variable domain in full (rest from reference TRBV7-2 and TRBJ2-3): GAGVSQSPSNKVTEKGKDVELRCDPISGHTALYWYRQSLGQGLEFLIYFQGNSAPDKSGLPSDRFSAERTGGSVSTLTIQRTQQEDSAVYLCASTPSSGRGDTQYFGPGTRLTVL.

This clonotype was observed at least ten times. The J gene is TRBJ2-3, the V gene TRBV7-2; no firm D call. Per germline, CDR1 SGHTA and CDR2 FQGNSA. Trimming took 4 bases from V and 5 from J, leaving 19 bases between them. The CDR3 totals 16 residues. The CDR3 is CASSSRTGSRLDTQYF. CDR3 bases: TGTGCCAGCAGCTCCCGGACGGGTTCTAGGCTAGATACGCAGTATTTT.